Listed below are T cell receptor beta chains from one sample, sequenced in a study of T-cell memory formation after mild COVID-19. A single record per CDR3 protein comes from TCRdb applying MiXCR to the 5' RACE reads. The repertoire consists of tens of thousands of distinct CDR3 sequences, with approximately 6.8% occurring once and the leading ten covering 1.4%. Source material: PBMCs or a T cell subset sorted from them (not recorded which). These receptors all stem from a man aged 18-30 years who had mild COVID-19 (a few samples of this study predate the infection). Cell type and time point are not known. Both conserved end residues are part of each CDR3. The order of the fields is V gene, D gene, J gene, clone size, CDR3 DNA, CDR3 protein. A D gene is named only where the DNA matches it firmly. Expanded clones get a size class; other rows say once, few or many, or leave the size out.

>TRBV11-2|TRBD2|TRBJ2-1|-
TGTGCCAGCAGCTTGGGGCGGGGGGGCCCAGATGAGCAGTTCTTC
CASSLGRGGPDEQFF
>TRBV4-1|-|TRBJ2-1|-
TGCGCCAGCAGCCCCAAAGGGTGGGGGGTTCCAAGCAATGAGCAGTTCTTC
CASSPKGWGVPSNEQFF
>TRBV5-6|-|TRBJ1-1|-
TGTGCCAGCAGGCCAGACAACAGGGACACTGAAGCTTTCTTT
CASRPDNRDTEAFF
>TRBV5-1|-|TRBJ2-7|-
TGCGCCAGCAGCGTGGACGGTGGGGAGCAGTACTTC
CASSVDGGEQYF
>TRBV10-3|TRBD1|TRBJ2-5|many
TGTGCCACGAAACGACAGGGGGCGGAAGAGACCCAGTACTTC
CATKRQGAEETQYF
>TRBV14|-|TRBJ1-2|-
TGTGCCAGCAGCCAAGGGCGGGGGGCCAGCTATGGCTACACCTTC
CASSQGRGASYGYTF
>TRBV4-2|TRBD1|TRBJ2-5|many
TGTGCCAGCAGCCAGGCCGACAGGGGTGAAGAGACCCAGTACTTC
CASSQADRGEETQYF
>TRBV2|-|TRBJ2-2|-
TGTGCCAGCAGTGAGGGGAGGACCGGGGAGCTGTTTTTT
CASSEGRTGELFF
>TRBV29-1|-|TRBJ2-4|many
TGCAGCGTTTCAGAGGGGGTAGCCAAAAACATTCAGTACTTC
CSVSEGVAKNIQYF
>TRBV7-9|TRBD2|TRBJ2-3|many
TGTGCCAGCAGCACTAGCGGGGGCACAGATACGCAGTATTTT
CASSTSGGTDTQYF
>TRBV11-2|-|TRBJ2-1|few
TGTGCCAGCAGCTCCTCAGGGGGGGCCTCTAGCTCCTACAATGAGCAGTTCTTC
CASSSSGGASSSYNEQFF
>TRBV24-1|-|TRBJ2-3|few
TGTGCCACCAGGGGGACCGGTGCCGATACGCAGTATTTT
CATRGTGADTQYF
>TRBV6-5|-|TRBJ2-3|many
TGTGCCAGCAGCGAAGGGGGCGGGGGGCGGTCAGATACGCAGTATTTT
CASSEGGGGRSDTQYF
>TRBV7-3|-|TRBJ1-1|-
TGTGCCAGCACCCCAGGTCCGAACACTGAAGCTTTCTTT
CASTPGPNTEAFF
>TRBV5-1|-|TRBJ2-1|few
TGCGCCAGCAGCCCCCGTCTGCGAAGTAATGAGCAGTTCTTC
CASSPRLRSNEQFF
>TRBV7-9|-|TRBJ2-3|many
TGTGCCAGCAGCACGAGCAGGGCCCAAAGCACAGATACGCAGTATTTT
CASSTSRAQSTDTQYF
>TRBV6-2/TRBV6-3|-|TRBJ1-6|-
TGTGCCAGCAGCCCCGGTAGGGCAAGAACCCTCCACTTT
CASSPGRARTLHF
>TRBV7-6|-|TRBJ2-5|-
TGTGCCAGCAGCTTAGCAGCGGCGACCGCTACCCAAGAGACCCAGTACTTC
CASSLAAATATQETQYF
>TRBV4-1|TRBD1|TRBJ1-4|few
TGCGCCAGCACGTACGACAGGGCTAATGAAAAACTGTTTTTT
CASTYDRANEKLFF
>TRBV6-2/TRBV6-3|-|TRBJ2-5|few
TGTGCCAGCAGAAAAGGGACCCAGCGGCAAGAGACCCAGTACTTC
CASRKGTQRQETQYF
>TRBV12-3/TRBV12-4|TRBD1|TRBJ2-7|-
TGTGCCAGCAGAAGACAGGGGGGGCCTGACGAGCAGTACTTC
CASRRQGGPDEQYF
>TRBV5-4|-|TRBJ2-3|few
TGTGCCAGCAGCCGTCAGAATACGCAGTATTTT
CASSRQNTQYF
>TRBV5-8|-|TRBJ2-3|-
TGTGCCAGCAGCTTGGACCAAGATACGCAGTATTTT
CASSLDQDTQYF